This T cell receptor beta chain comes out of a study of cytomegalovirus exposure and HLA in healthy donors (dated by TCRdb to between 2016 and 2019). About the study as a whole: An earlier analysis of some 600 of the donors reported 276 Gb of sequence data and approximately 120 million unique TCR beta sequences obtained from approximately 180 million T cells. The study combined high-throughput TCR immunosequencing, statistical association of individual TCRs with disease status, and machine learning to predict cytomegalovirus infection status. All discovery cohort repertoires had been generated on a single sequencing platform. Typing coverage differed by locus: A, B, C, DRB1 and DQB1 were typed in roughly 620-630 donors, DQA1 in 500 to 550, DPA1 in around 600, and DPB1 in about 450. The study profiled the T cell repertoires of under 850 subjects by immunosequencing and related them to cytomegalovirus serostatus. Because of strong linkage in the cohort, roughly five DR-DQ haplotypes were treated as single units for association and clustering. HLA typing covered class I and class II loci at four-digit resolution. A later analysis re-analyzed previously published TCR beta repertoires from 666 donors and added high-resolution HLA genotyping to study TCR occurrence patterns. Donor age, sex, ethnicity and CMV serostatus were collected together with the repertoire data. Across about 370 genotyped donors of the cohort, an average of approximately 240,000 unique TCR beta nucleotide sequences per donor were sequenced, and roughly a sixth of those sequences were non-productive. Along with the approximately 650-subject first cohort, a separate validation cohort of over a hundred different subjects was used. Rather than drawing on any new phenotypic data, the later analysis identified candidate immune exposures from TCR beta sequences and the way those sequences occurred across donors. Genome-wide SNP genotypes for about 65% of the roughly 670 donors were used in a later genetic analysis, which treated that subset as a discovery cohort. The study was designed to test whether signatures of past pathogen exposure could be identified by cataloging public T cell receptors. To decide whether each TCR beta V gene segment behaved as functional or pseudogenic, an earlier analysis of several hundred of the donors relied on high-throughput TCR beta sequencing. Approximately 300 gigabases of sequencing data and around 80 million unique TCR sequences made up an early release that covered some 640 HLA-typed donors. The genetic ancestry cluster associated with self-reported Caucasian donors included around 76% of the approximately 430 genotyped donors. Broad study findings and their caveats: Broadly in line with IMGT annotations, most TCR beta V segments showed up in productive rearrangements about 87% or about 30% of the time in an earlier analysis of several hundred of the donors. In a later analysis, several top co-occurrence clusters were reported to appear linked to parvovirus B19, influenza, CMV and Epstein-Barr virus. A later analysis associated 16,951 TCR beta sequences with specific HLA alleles at a false discovery rate of 0.05. Because counts were too low, roughly 16 rarely observed V segments, including chromosome 9 orphons, were left out of the earlier analysis of 587 of the donors. In both the original and validation cohorts, the classifier was reported to diagnose cytomegalovirus status with high specificity and sensitivity. In a later analysis, TCR association rates were found to vary across HLA loci, with the most associated TCRs seen for DRB1 alleles and the fewest for HLA-C alleles. The only immune exposure information available for the cohort was CMV serostatus. It was suggested by the authors that the approach could potentially be generalized to other disease states and immunological phenotypes. The presence/absence analyses assumed that sequencing depth was roughly uniform across donors, and that assumption may not be true. While some public TCRs were present in many individuals, most TCR sequences turned up only very rarely across donors. V-gene and J-gene trimming of TCR beta chains was associated with a missense DCLRE1C variant in a later genetic analysis, and the association was replicated in an independent cohort. In the study, around 150 TCR beta chains were listed as associated with cytomegalovirus. When HLA alleles, especially DR and DQ, strongly co-occurred, attributing TCR associations to individual alleles was difficult. In a later analysis, HLA-associated TCR beta chains showed more clonal expansion and lower generation probabilities than non-associated chains that were equally common. In this cohort, only TCR beta chains were sequenced, and detectable features were limited by the absence of alpha or paired-chain data. Because HLA typing was unavailable for some donors at each locus, only the typed subset was used in association tests. In a later analysis, most CMV-associated TCR beta chains were found to appear HLA-restricted, with HLA associations seemingly driven largely by CMV exposure. In a later genetic analysis, fewer N-insertions in productive TCRs were reported among donors in an Asian-associated ancestry cluster than the approximately 710-donor mean. Correlated functional status among segregating V segments might be attributable to linkage disequilibrium, but an unknown experimental factor could not be ruled out. A further reported finding was that TCR beta sequences accurately predicted the HLA-A and HLA-B alleles for most subjects in the first cohort. Some IMGT-functional V segments, including TRBV6-2 and TRBV6-3, could not be distinguished by the 87-base-pair reads and were therefore excluded. Three of the identified cytomegalovirus-associated TCR beta chains were confirmed in vitro to be specific for cytomegalovirus antigens. The sequencing pipeline was judged likely to have produced a cluster of highly shared sequence variants as a technical artifact.

In total, approximately 690 healthy bone marrow donors made up the cohort. At the time of sampling, every cohort member was nominally healthy, though immune exposures that went unrecorded were likely present. The donor tested CMV seronegative and was one of the 352 seronegative cohort members. Each donor provided a peripheral blood sample, and peripheral blood mononuclear cells were used for TCR beta sequencing. Genomic DNA was extracted from the blood cell samples with the Qiagen DNeasy Blood Extraction Kit. Library prep was done by the immunoSEQ multiplex PCR assay. For the multiplex PCR, a mixture combining 60 forward primers for TCR Vbeta segments and 13 reverse primers for TCR Jbeta segments was used. The CDR3 region of rearranged TCR beta genes was amplified from genomic DNA with a multiplex PCR assay. Amplified TCR beta libraries were sequenced as 87-base-pair reads on the Illumina HiSeq System. Regarding the original processing steps: A later analysis counted about 80 million unique TCR beta chains across the 650 to 700 repertoires, and roughly 9.9 million of these chains were shared by at least two donors. To remove PCR and sequencing errors, raw reads were error-corrected and collapsed into unique sequences using a nearest-neighbor algorithm that merged closely related sequences. To assign V, D and J gene segments, CDR3 sequences were aligned to IMGT reference sequences. For a sequence to be retained, a match of at least six nucleotides was required to both a V gene segment and a J gene segment. Rearrangements were classified as productive when the CDR3 lacked stop codons and remained in frame with V and J, and all other rearrangements were classified as non-productive. Following IMGT convention, CDR3 was defined as the stretch from the second conserved V-encoded cysteine up to the conserved J-encoded phenylalanine. In an earlier analysis of approximately 500 of the donors, sequences lacking an unambiguous match to a single V gene segment were excluded. In an earlier analysis of 587 of the donors, a V segment was called functional when productive rearrangements were above 56.7%, and segregating when the standard deviation between donors exceeded 5%. A statistical classification framework was developed to diagnose cytomegalovirus status using the catalog of TCR beta chain sequences. In a later analysis, TCR nucleotide sequences were compared against IMGT/GENE-DB human TR gene sequences so that V and J genes could be assigned. The TCRdist pipeline was used in a later analysis to assign CDR3 sequences and most-parsimonious VDJ recombination scenarios. In a later analysis, every TCR beta chain was defined by the combination of its CDR3 amino acid sequence and its V-gene family, and reads without a unique V-gene family were dropped. In a later analysis, 500 to 650 highly shared, low-generation-probability nucleotide sequences were removed to address suspected cross-contamination and a sequencing artifact. In a later analysis, a clonal expansion index for each public chain was calculated from normalized within-repertoire ranks of inferred template counts. A later analysis computed generation probabilities with a VDJ recombination model fitted to out-of-frame rearrangements, and checked the results against IGoR. In a later analysis, hypergeometric tests were used to score TCR-TCR, TCR-HLA and TCR-CMV co-occurrence, with a repertoire-size bias correction applied to TCR pairs. A later analysis estimated false discovery rates by permuting HLA or CMV assignments 20 times. A later analysis grouped co-occurring TCRs with DBSCAN, adding TCRdist sequence similarity when clustering within HLA-allele-positive subsets. Co-occurrence clustering excluded repertoires with fewer than 30,000 or more than 120,000 public chains, plus five with anomalous nucleotide sharing. TCRdb obtained this table from immuneACCESS and retained in-frame rearrangements with V and J assigned. These tables miss some clones; where compared with another copy, unresolved V genes account for less than half of the shortfall, and the remainder is unexplained. V and J calls and clone size are those listed in that table; D and trimming were worked out from the DNA. In this sample the table shows some 150,000 clones, roughly 65% of which occur a single time. The ten top clones hold approximately 4.3% of the sample.

CDR1 and CDR2, looked up from the germline V gene, are MDHEN and SYDVKM. Unmatched junction bases come to 8, with V trimmed by 6 bases and J by 7 bases. Its CDR3 holds 13 amino acids, cysteine through phenylalanine. Of the read, only the CDR3 DNA is kept; its 39 bases are in frame from base 1. Turning to this clone: Its antigen is unknown. Qualities for individual bases were not recorded, and no much larger clone is one base off.

The V gene is TRBV28 and the J gene is TRBJ1-2; TRBD1 fits 7 bases in the junction. The sample taken for sequencing was PBMCs. The sequence derives from a man in his 60s in good health and CMV-seronegative. The sequenced DNA is TGTGCCAGCAGACCGGGACAGCGATTTGGCTACACCTTC. It translates to CASRPGQRFGYTF.